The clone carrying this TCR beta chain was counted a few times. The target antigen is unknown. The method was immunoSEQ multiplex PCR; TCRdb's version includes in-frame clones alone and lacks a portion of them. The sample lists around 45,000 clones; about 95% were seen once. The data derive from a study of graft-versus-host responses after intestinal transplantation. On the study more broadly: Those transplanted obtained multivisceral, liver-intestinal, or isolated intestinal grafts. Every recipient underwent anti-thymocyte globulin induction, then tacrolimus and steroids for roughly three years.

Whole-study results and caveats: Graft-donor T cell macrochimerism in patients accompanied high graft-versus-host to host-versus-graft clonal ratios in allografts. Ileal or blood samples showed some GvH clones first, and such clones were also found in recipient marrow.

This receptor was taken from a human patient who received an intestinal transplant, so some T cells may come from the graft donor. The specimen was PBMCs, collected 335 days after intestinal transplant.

CDR3 amino acids: CASSLGTGANQPQHF. CDR3 DNA: TGTGCCAGCAGCTTAGGGACAGGGGCGAATCAGCCCCAGCATTTT. The V gene is TRBV7-6, the J gene TRBJ1-5; 9 positions agree with TRBD1. There are 15 residues in the CDR3. Germline V gene sequence: CDR1 SGHVS, CDR2 FNYEAQ. With 1 base clipped from V and 4 bases from J, the junction kept 2 bases outside the gene matches.